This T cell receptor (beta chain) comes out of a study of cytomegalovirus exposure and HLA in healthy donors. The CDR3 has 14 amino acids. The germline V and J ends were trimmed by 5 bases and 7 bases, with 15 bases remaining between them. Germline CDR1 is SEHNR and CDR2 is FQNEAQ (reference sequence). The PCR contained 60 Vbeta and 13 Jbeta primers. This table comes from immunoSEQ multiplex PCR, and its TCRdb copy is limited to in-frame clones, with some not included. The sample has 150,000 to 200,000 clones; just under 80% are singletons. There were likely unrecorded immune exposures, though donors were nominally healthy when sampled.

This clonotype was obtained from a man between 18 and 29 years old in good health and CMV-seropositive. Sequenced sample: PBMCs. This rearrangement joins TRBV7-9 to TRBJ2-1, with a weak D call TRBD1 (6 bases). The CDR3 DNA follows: TGTGCCAGCAGCATCCCAACAGGGAGTAATGAGCAGTTCTTC. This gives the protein CASSIPTGSNEQFF.